A selection of T cell receptor beta chains follows, all from one sample in a study of monozygotic twins with inflammatory bowel disease. TCRdb reanalyzed the 5' RACE reads, giving one entry per CDR3 protein sequence and no DNA. In all, the sample yields roughly 160,000 distinct CDR3 sequences. Specimen: blood. The source is a human donor with ulcerative colitis or Crohn's disease, or a healthy co-twin of an affected twin (not recorded which). The CDR3 runs from the conserved cysteine through the conserved F or W.

>TRBV3-1|TRBJ2-7
CASSQGGQAYEQYF
>TRBV7-6|TRBJ2-7
CASSLGGGRVDEQYF
>TRBV11-2|TRBJ2-3
CASSLVGASGSSADTQYF
>TRBV5-6|TRBJ2-5
CASRVWYQETQYF
>TRBV5-1|TRBJ2-1
CASSLALGWDEQFF
>TRBV20-1|TRBJ1-1
CSAREFGTGWDTEAFF
>TRBV27|TRBJ1-4
CASSLDPGQGSKLFF
>TRBV6-5|TRBJ2-1
CASSYYPSRGLNEQFF
>TRBV28|TRBJ1-5
CASRDGRPYSNQPQHF
>TRBV5-1|TRBJ2-1
CASSQRAGDLYNEQFF
>TRBV5-1|TRBJ2-3
CASSSGPVTDTQYF
>TRBV3-1|TRBJ2-5
CASSQRSRRATGGFLWGAQYF
>TRBV5-1|TRBJ2-7
CASSLSLSGTASYEQYF
>TRBV29-1|TRBJ1-5
CSAKGGHSLINQPQHF